This entry describes one T cell receptor (beta chain). The antigen remains undetermined. This record belongs to a study of cytomegalovirus exposure and HLA in healthy donors. Study outcomes and limitations: Cytomegalovirus association was assigned to some 160 TCR beta chains.

Germline assignment: CDR1 SEHNR and CDR2 FQNEAQ (reference sequence). The CDR3 is 16 amino acids. J lost 3 bases, V lost 4 bases, and 9 bases had no gene match. 13 Jbeta primers and 60 Vbeta primers were used for the PCR. Using immunoSEQ multiplex PCR, the repertoire was profiled, and TCRdb retains in-frame clones only, with some absent. Of about 100,000 clones in the sample, about three quarters were seen once. Sequences were obtained from PBMCs. The source is a man aged 40-50 years in good health and CMV-seropositive. The chain uses TRBV7-9 and TRBJ1-5; 7 bases agree with TRBD1. The CDR3 sequence is CASSSKTGPFNQPQHF. The CDR3 nucleotides read TGTGCCAGCAGCTCTAAGACAGGGCCATTCAATCAGCCCCAGCATTTT.